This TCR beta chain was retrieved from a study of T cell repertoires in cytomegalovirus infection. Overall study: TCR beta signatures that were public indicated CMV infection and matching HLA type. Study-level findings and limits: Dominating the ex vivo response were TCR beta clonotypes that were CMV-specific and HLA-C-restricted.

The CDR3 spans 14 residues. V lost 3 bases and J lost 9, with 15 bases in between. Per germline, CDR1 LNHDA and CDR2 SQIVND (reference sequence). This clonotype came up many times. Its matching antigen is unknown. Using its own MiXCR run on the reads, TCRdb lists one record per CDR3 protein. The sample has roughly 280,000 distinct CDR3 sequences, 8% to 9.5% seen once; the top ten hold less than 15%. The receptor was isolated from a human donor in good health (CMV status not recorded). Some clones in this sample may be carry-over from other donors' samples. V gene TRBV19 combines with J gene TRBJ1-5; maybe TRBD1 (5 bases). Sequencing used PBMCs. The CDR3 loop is CASSIVGPTPPQHF. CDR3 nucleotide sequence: TGTGCCAGTAGTATTGTGGGGCCCACCCCGCCCCAGCATTTT.